The 20 T cell receptor beta chains below all came from one sample that was sequenced in a study of T cells in Graves' hyperthyroidism and ophthalmopathy. Amplified TCR beta CDR3 regions came from RNA transcripts. TCR CDR3 regions were first amplified by RT-PCR with HTBI primers. TCRdb analysed the multiplex PCR reads with MiXCR anew, one entry per CDR3 protein. The data hold 300,000 to 400,000 distinct CDR3 sequences, with about 14% observed a single time. Sample: blood. These receptor sequences come from a young woman with Graves' hyperthyroidism.

This clonotype was seen many times. V is TRBV20-1 and J is TRBJ2-6; the D is unclear. Trimming left V 6 bases short and J 0 bases short, with 9 bases between. Looked up from germline, CDR1 is DFQATT and CDR2 is SNEGSKA (reference sequence). The CDR3 length is 14 residues. For the CDR3, the DNA is TGCAGTGCACGACTGACCTCTGGGGCCAACGTCCTGACTTTC. Amino acid sequence: CSARLTSGANVLTF.

This clonotype was seen many times. This rearrangement joins TRBV7-9 to TRBJ2-7; D is unclear. The germline V gene encodes CDR1 SEHNR and CDR2 FQNEAQ (reference sequence). The length of the CDR3 is 13 residues. V lost 5 bases and J lost 6, with 14 bases in between. CDR3 sequence: CASSLSTVFEQYF. The CDR3 DNA reads TGTGCCAGCAGCCTATCGACCGTTTTCGAGCAGTACTTC.

Concerning this clonotype: The junction shows a germline mismatch at one end, possibly a read error. The V gene is TRBV7-2, the J gene TRBJ2-3; no firm D call. The CDR3 totals 12 residues. The germline CDR1 and CDR2 sequences are SGHTA and FQGNSA. The CDR3 region has the DNA TGTGGCAGCAGCTTCCAAACAGATACGCAGTATTTT. Translating it yields CGSSFQTDTQYF.

This clonotype was seen repeatedly, ten times or more. The chain employs TRBV6-1 and TRBJ1-1, with D possibly TRBD1 on 5 matching bases. Germline V gene sequence: CDR1 MNHNS, CDR2 SASEGT. Between the trimmed V and J ends, which lost 0 bases and 4 bases, there was a span of 6 bases. This CDR3 has 13 residues. The CDR3 DNA reads as TGTGCCAGCAGTGAAGCTGGGGGCACTGAAGCTTTCTTT. It specifies CASSEAGGTEAFF.

This clonotype was detected a few times. The gene calls are TRBV3-1 and TRBJ2-1, with 7 bases identical to TRBD2. Trimming at V came to 0 bases and at J to 6 bases, leaving 5 bases not matched to a gene. The CDR3 loop spans 15 amino acids. The germline V gene encodes CDR1 LGHDT and CDR2 YNNKEL (reference sequence). The DNA for the CDR3 is TGTGCCAGCAGCCAAGAGACCTGGGGGGGCAATGAGCAGTTCTTC. Residues: CASSQETWGGNEQFF.

The table lists this clonotype with a few counts. The chain links TRBV7-9 to TRBJ2-2; 14 nucleotides agree with TRBD2. V was clipped by 4 bases and J by 8 bases; unmatched bases: 15. The CDR3 is made up of 19 amino acids. CDR1 is SEHNR, CDR2 FQNEAQ, per germline (reference sequence). The CDR3 sequence: CASSSRRGLAGDIGGELFF. The CDR3 coding sequence is TGTGCCAGCAGCTCGCGCCGGGGACTAGCGGGAGACATTGGTGGGGAGCTGTTTTTT. Full variable domain (outside the CDR3, taken from reference TRBV7-9 and TRBJ2-2): DTGVSQNPRHKITKRGQNVTFRCDPISEHNRLYWYRQTLGQGPEFLTYFQNEAQLEKSRLLSDRFSAERPKGSFSTLEIQRTEQGDSAMYLCASSSRRGLAGDIGGELFFGEGSRLTVL.

This clonotype was seen at least ten times. V gene TRBV7-6 combines with J gene TRBJ2-1; D is possibly TRBD2 (5 bases). From germline, CDR1 is SGHVS and CDR2 FNYEAQ. The V end was cut by 5 bases, the J end by 2 bases, with 13 bases between. CDR3 length: 15 residues. The CDR3 nucleotides read TGTGCCAGCAGCACCACCGGGAAAGCCTACAATGAGCAGTTCTTC. Its translation is CASSTTGKAYNEQFF.

This clonotype was detected ten times or more. V gene TRBV11-2 combines with J gene TRBJ2-4; tentative D call: TRBD2 (5 bases). With 5 bases removed from V and 7 bases from J, the gap between germline ends came to 24 bases. Germline CDR1 SGHAT, CDR2 FQNNGV. The CDR3 loop spans 17 amino acids. For the CDR3, the DNA is TGTGCCAGCAGCGCCCCGGGAAAGCTCCGGTGGGGTAACATTCAGTACTTC. This sequence encodes CASSAPGKLRWGNIQYF.

This clonotype was observed a few times. This chain links TRBV7-9 with TRBJ2-7; TRBD1 matches 8 bases. The CDR3 runs to 14 residues. V trimming: 4 bases; J trimming: 5 bases; junction bases outside the gene matches: 7. Germline CDR1 SEHNR, CDR2 FQNEAQ (reference sequence). CDR3: CASSSTTGAHEQYF. The CDR3 nucleotides are TGTGCCAGCAGCTCAACGACAGGGGCCCACGAGCAGTACTTC.

The V gene is TRBV6-6, the J gene TRBJ2-3; D remains unclear. CDR1 is MNHNY, CDR2 SVGAGI, per germline (reference sequence). The V and J ends lost 0 bases and 0 bases respectively, with 10 bases between them. The CDR3 sequence is 16 residues long. Here the CDR3 reads CASSYSKGQSTDTQYF. The CDR3 DNA follows: TGTGCCAGCAGTTACTCGAAGGGTCAGAGCACAGATACGCAGTATTTT.

This clonotype showed up just a few times. CDR3 amino acids: CASSVEGEETGELFF. CDR3 sequence (DNA): TGTGCCAGCAGTGTCGAGGGGGAAGAGACCGGGGAGCTGTTTTTT. The chain links TRBV6-1 to TRBJ2-2; D may be TRBD1 (6 bases). The length of the CDR3 is 15 residues. CDR1 is MNHNS and CDR2 is SASEGT in the germline V gene. Trimming removed 4 bases at V and 5 bases at J, with 14 bases between.

This clonotype was counted at least ten times. The chain couples TRBV12-3 or TRBV12-4 to TRBJ1-4; D is unclear. Trimming pared 2 bases from V and 8 bases from J, leaving 9 bases between. This CDR3 spans 13 amino acids. CDR3: CASSLWSGEKLFF. CDR3 coding DNA: TGTGCCAGCAGTTTATGGAGTGGAGAAAAACTGTTTTTT.

Many counts were recorded for this clonotype. The chain couples TRBV7-2 to TRBJ1-3, with unresolved D. Deletions cut 3 bases from V and 0 bases from J, with 6 bases between. There are 14 residues in the CDR3. Germline CDR1 is SGHTA and CDR2 is FQGNSA. The CDR3 sequence: CASSFESSGNTIYF. CDR3 sequence (DNA): TGTGCCAGCAGCTTCGAGAGCTCTGGAAACACCATATATTTT.

This clonotype was observed many times. This chain links TRBV7-3 with TRBJ1-1; unclear D gene. Deletions cut 2 bases from V and 8 bases from J, with 18 bases between. CDR1 is SGHTA, CDR2 FQGTGA, per germline. CDR3 length: 15 amino acids. DNA for the CDR3: TGTGCCAGCAGCTTAGATTCACGCAGGCCCATGGAAGCTTTCTTT. Protein product: CASSLDSRRPMEAFF.

This clonotype was seen a handful of times. The chain couples TRBV5-8 to TRBJ2-7; 7 bases match TRBD1. The junction had 7 bases not matched to a gene; V was cut back by 2 bases and J by 5 bases. CDR1 and CDR2 from the germline V gene are SGHTS and YDEGEE. This CDR3 region has 14 residues. CDR3 amino acids: CASSFYRGTDEQYF. The CDR3, as DNA: TGTGCCAGCAGCTTCTACAGGGGAACGGACGAGCAGTACTTC.

In its sample, this clonotype was seen a few times. V gene TRBV28 combines with J gene TRBJ2-7, with D hard to call. The germline V and J ends were trimmed by 4 bases and 2 bases, with 9 bases remaining between them. The CDR3 is made up of 13 amino acids. CDR1 is MDHEN, CDR2 SYDVKM, per germline. CDR3 sequence: CASSSNSAYEQYF. The DNA of the CDR3 is TGTGCCAGCAGTTCTAACAGCGCCTACGAGCAGTACTTC.

This clonotype occurred many times. DNA of the CDR3: TGTGCCAGCAGCTTAGAACGCAGGGGCACTGAAGCTTTCTTT. It specifies CASSLERRGTEAFF. The rearrangement joins TRBV7-2 to TRBJ1-1; tentatively, D is TRBD1 (6 bases). CDR3 size: 14 residues. CDR1 and CDR2 (germline): SGHTA, FQGNSA. Trimming pared 1 base from V and 4 bases from J, leaving 10 bases between.

The chain couples TRBV9 to TRBJ1-6, with D perhaps matching TRBD1 (5 bases). CDR3 length equals 15 residues. The germline V and J ends were trimmed by 4 bases and 0 bases, with 8 bases remaining between them. In germline, CDR1 is SGDLS, CDR2 YYNGEE. CDR3 nucleotides: TGTGCCAGCAGCAAAGACAGCTCCTATAATTCACCCCTCCACTTT. Protein sequence: CASSKDSSYNSPLHF.

This clonotype occurred a few times. The V gene is TRBV28, the J gene TRBJ2-1, with D possibly being TRBD2 (5 bases). Trimming shortened V by 3 bases and J by 2 bases, and 11 bases separated the two germline ends. The CDR3 is 15 amino acids. CDR1 and CDR2 (germline): MDHEN, SYDVKM. The CDR3 sequence is CASSFWGDTYNEQFF. For the CDR3, the DNA is TGTGCCAGCAGTTTTTGGGGAGACACCTACAATGAGCAGTTCTTC.

This clonotype came up many times. The chain combines TRBV2 with TRBJ2-1, with D possibly being TRBD1 (5 bases). Trimming stripped 4 bases from V and 0 bases from J, with 7 bases between. The CDR3 loop spans 14 amino acids. CDR1 and CDR2 (germline): SNHLY, FYNNEI. The CDR3 bases are TGTGCCAGCAGTGTCCAGGGCTCCTACAATGAGCAGTTCTTC. Translating it yields CASSVQGSYNEQFF.